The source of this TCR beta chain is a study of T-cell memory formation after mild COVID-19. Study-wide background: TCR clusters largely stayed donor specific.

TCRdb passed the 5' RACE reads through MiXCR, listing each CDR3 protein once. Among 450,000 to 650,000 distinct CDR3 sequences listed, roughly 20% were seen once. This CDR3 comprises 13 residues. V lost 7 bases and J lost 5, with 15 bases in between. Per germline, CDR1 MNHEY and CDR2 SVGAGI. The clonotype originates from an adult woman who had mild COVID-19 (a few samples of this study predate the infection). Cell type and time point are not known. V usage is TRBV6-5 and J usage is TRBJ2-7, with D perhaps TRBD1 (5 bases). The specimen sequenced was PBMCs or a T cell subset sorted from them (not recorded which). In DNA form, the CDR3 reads TGTGCCAGCACCCGGAGAGAGACAGACGAGCAGTACTTC. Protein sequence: CASTRRETDEQYF.